Below, 10 T cell receptor beta chains from the same sample are listed, as sequenced in a study of cytomegalovirus exposure and HLA in healthy donors. The PCR employed 60 Vbeta primers together with 13 Jbeta primers. The table came from immunoSEQ multiplex PCR; TCRdb's copy has only in-frame clones and leaves some out. In the table there are approximately 130,000 clones, roughly four fifths of which are singletons. The sequenced material came from PBMCs. The receptors derive from a woman aged 45 to 65 in good health and CMV-seronegative.

The V gene is TRBV11-3, the J gene TRBJ2-1; possible D gene TRBD2, 6 bases. The V gene lost 9 bases and the J gene lost 0 bases, with 15 bases spanning the gap. This CDR3 comprises 15 residues. Germline V gene lookup returns CDR1 SGHNT and CDR2 YENEEA. The CDR3 bases are TGTGCCAGTGCACCCAATAGCGGCTCCTACAATGAGCAGTTCTTC. Encoded protein: CASAPNSGSYNEQFF.

This clone was seen a handful of times. The chain uses TRBV7-3 and TRBJ2-1, with D possibly being TRBD2 (5 bases). Germline assignment: CDR1 SGHTA and CDR2 FQGTGA. V lost 5 bases, J lost 5 bases, and 22 bases lay in between. This CDR3 is built from 17 residues. CDR3 protein: CASSPTPPSPDHNEQFF. The CDR3 DNA reads as TGTGCCAGCAGCCCGACCCCCCCTAGCCCCGACCACAATGAGCAGTTCTTC.

This rearrangement joins TRBV27 to TRBJ1-5, with TRBD1 matching over 8 bases. The trim removed 5 bases at V and 6 bases at J, leaving 6 bases unmatched. The CDR3 totals 14 residues. Germline lookup yields CDR1 MNHEY and CDR2 SMNVEV (reference sequence). CDR3 nucleotides: TGTGCCAGCAGTCCGGACAGGGTCAGTCAGCCCCAGCATTTT. It codes for CASSPDRVSQPQHF.

This sequence joins TRBV29-1 and TRBJ2-7; 7 positions agree with TRBD2. The CDR3 spans 12 residues. Trimming cost V 6 bases and J 7 bases; bases outside gene matches: 9. CDR1 and CDR2 (germline): SQVTM, ANQGSEA. CDR3 sequence (DNA): TGCAGCGTCGCCACGGGGGGAGGTGAGCAGTACGTC. It translates to CSVATGGGEQYV.

This chain links TRBV9 with TRBJ1-2; D possibly corresponds to TRBD1 (6 bases). V was pared by 4 bases and J by 3 bases, with 13 bases between. CDR3 length: 14 amino acids. Germline assignment: CDR1 SGDLS and CDR2 YYNGEE. The CDR3 here is CASSKGQPHYGYTF. CDR3 in DNA: TGTGCCAGCAGCAAAGGACAGCCTCACTATGGCTACACCTTC.

The chain combines TRBV15 with TRBJ1-2; 9 bases are shared with TRBD1. The V gene end was trimmed by 5 bases and the J gene end by 3 bases; junction bases not matched to a gene: 4. The CDR3 has 14 residues. The germline V gene encodes CDR1 LNHNV and CDR2 YYDKDF (reference sequence). CDR3 DNA sequence: TGTGCCACCAGCCTCCGGGACAGGGACTATGGCTACACCTTC. Translated, it gives CATSLRDRDYGYTF.

The chain recombines TRBV7-2 with TRBJ2-5; TRBD2 matches at 7 bases. Germline lookup yields CDR1 SGHTA and CDR2 FQGNSA. V dropped 1 base and J dropped 8; count of bases not matched to a gene: 7. The CDR3 extends over 14 amino acids. This CDR3 is CASSLGGSERTQYF. CDR3 in DNA: TGTGCCAGCAGCTTAGGCGGGAGTGAGAGAACCCAGTACTTC.

This chain joins TRBV25-1 and TRBJ1-2, with D tentatively TRBD1 (5 bases). This CDR3 is 14 amino acids long. Trimming removed 2 bases at V and 4 bases at J, with 11 bases between. From germline, CDR1 is MGHDK and CDR2 SYGVNS. CDR3 sequence (DNA): TGTGCCAGCAGTGAAAGACCCGGGGGCTATGGCTACACCTTC. It yields the protein CASSERPGGYGYTF.

The rearrangement joins TRBV19 to TRBJ2-2; possible D gene TRBD2, 6 bases. Trimming removed 5 bases from V and 4 bases from J, with 14 bases in between. There are 15 residues in the CDR3. Germline loops: CDR1 LNHDA, CDR2 SQIVND (reference sequence). The CDR3 DNA reads TGTGCCAGTAGTCTGCGGGGAACTACCACCGGGGAGCTGTTTTTT. Translation: CASSLRGTTTGELFF.

The V gene is TRBV27, the J gene TRBJ2-1, with 14 nucleotides matching TRBD2. After removal of 0 bases from V and 10 bases from J, the junction contained 17 bases not matched to a gene. The CDR3 is 20 amino acids. From germline, CDR1 is MNHEY and CDR2 SMNVEV (reference sequence). The DNA of the CDR3 is TGTGCCAGCAGTTTATCCACCGGGACTAGCGGGAGCTTGGGGCTGGCCGAGCAGTTCTTC. Translated: CASSLSTGTSGSLGLAEQFF.